This T cell receptor beta chain came from a study of shared clonotypes between healthy human individuals. The naive CD8 population came from CD45RO-negative cells selected for CCR7, without terminally differentiated effector memory CD45RA+ cells. Profiled with immunoSEQ multiplex PCR; TCRdb holds only in-frame clones, not every one. Of about 1,900,000 clones in the sample, roughly 95% were seen once. Comment on this clone: Its antigen is undetermined.

Trimming took off 5 bases at V and 8 bases at J, with 21 bases between the two ends. The V gene's germline CDR1 is MNHNY and CDR2 SVGAGI (reference sequence). This CDR3 has 16 amino acids. Broader study findings: Tissue TCR repertoires likely differ from these blood-only repertoires.

The sequencing sample was made of naive CD8+ T cells sorted from blood. The rearrangement links TRBV6-6 to TRBJ1-4; the D gene is possibly TRBD1 (6 bases). The clonotype originates from a man aged 18 to 35 in good health. CDR3 in DNA: TGTGCCAGCAGTACCGGGGGTGCACAGGGTGGGGAAAAACTGTTTTTT. This translates into CASSTGGAQGGEKLFF.